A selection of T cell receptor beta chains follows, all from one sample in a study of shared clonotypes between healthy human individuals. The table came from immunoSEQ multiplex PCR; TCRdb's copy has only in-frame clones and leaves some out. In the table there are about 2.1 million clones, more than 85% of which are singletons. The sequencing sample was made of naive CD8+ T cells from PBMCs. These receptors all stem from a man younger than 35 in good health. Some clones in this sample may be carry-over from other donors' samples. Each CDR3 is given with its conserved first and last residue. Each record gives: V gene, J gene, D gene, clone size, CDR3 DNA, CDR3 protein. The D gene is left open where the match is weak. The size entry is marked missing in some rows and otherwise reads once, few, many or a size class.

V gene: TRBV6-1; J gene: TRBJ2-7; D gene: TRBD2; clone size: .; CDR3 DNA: TGTGCCAGCAGTGCACGACCGCCGGGACTAGCGGAACCTGGGGGGGACGAGCAGTACTTC; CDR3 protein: CASSARPPGLAEPGGDEQYF
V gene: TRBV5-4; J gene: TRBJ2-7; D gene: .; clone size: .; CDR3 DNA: TGTGCCAGCAGCTTCGCCAGCTACGAGCAGTACTTC; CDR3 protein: CASSFASYEQYF
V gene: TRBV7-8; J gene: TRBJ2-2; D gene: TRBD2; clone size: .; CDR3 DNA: TGTGCCAGCAGCTTACGCCTAGCGGGGTACACCGGGGAGCTGTTTTTT; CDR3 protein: CASSLRLAGYTGELFF
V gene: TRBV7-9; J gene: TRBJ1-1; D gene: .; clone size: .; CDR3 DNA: TGTGCCAGCAGCTTAGTCCGGCAGGACCTTGAAGCTTTCTTT; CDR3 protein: CASSLVRQDLEAFF
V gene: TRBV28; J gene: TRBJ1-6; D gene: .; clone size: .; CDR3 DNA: TGTGCCAGCAGTGACGCTTGGGGATCACCCCTCCACTTT; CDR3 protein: CASSDAWGSPLHF
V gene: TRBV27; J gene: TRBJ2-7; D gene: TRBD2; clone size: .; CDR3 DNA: TGTGCCAGCAGTTTCTCTAGCGGATCTTTCGACGAGCAGTACTTC; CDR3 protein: CASSFSSGSFDEQYF
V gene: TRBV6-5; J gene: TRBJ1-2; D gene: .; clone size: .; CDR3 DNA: TGTGCCAGCAGCCACCGAGGGGGGATTAACTATGGCTACACCTTC; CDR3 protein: CASSHRGGINYGYTF
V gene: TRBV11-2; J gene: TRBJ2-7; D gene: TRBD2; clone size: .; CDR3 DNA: TGTGCCAGCAGCTTCCGACTAGCGGGACCCACCTACGAGCAGTACTTC; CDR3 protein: CASSFRLAGPTYEQYF
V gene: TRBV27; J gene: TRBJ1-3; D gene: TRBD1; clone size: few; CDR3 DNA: TGTGCCAGCAGTTGGGACAGTGCCACGGCGGGAAACACCATATATTTT; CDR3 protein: CASSWDSATAGNTIYF
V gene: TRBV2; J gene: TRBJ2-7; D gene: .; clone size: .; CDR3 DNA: TGTGCCACCAGCTATGGCGGGGATAGCTCCTACGAGCAGTACTTC; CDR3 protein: CATSYGGDSSYEQYF
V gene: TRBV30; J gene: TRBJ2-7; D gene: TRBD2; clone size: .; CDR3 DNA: TGTGCCTGGAGATGGGCGGGAGCGTACGAGCAGTACTTC; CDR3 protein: CAWRWAGAYEQYF
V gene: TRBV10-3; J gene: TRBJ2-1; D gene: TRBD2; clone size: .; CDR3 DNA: TGTGCCATCAGTTACCCGACTAGCAGAAGCTCCTACAATGAGCAGTTCTTC; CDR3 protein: CAISYPTSRSSYNEQFF
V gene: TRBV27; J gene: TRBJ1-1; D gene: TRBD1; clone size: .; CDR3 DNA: TGTGCCAGCCGACAGGGGGCGCAGGGTGAAGCTTTCTTT; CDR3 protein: CASRQGAQGEAFF
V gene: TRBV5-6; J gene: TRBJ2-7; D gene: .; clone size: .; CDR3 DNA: TGTGCCAGCAGCCCGGGACTTAACTCGGGCGAGCAGTACTTC; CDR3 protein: CASSPGLNSGEQYF
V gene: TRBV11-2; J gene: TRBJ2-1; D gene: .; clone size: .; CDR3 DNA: TGTGCCAGCAGCTTAGTGGGGGCGGGATCAAGCTCCTACAATGAGCAGTTCTTC; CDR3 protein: CASSLVGAGSSSYNEQFF
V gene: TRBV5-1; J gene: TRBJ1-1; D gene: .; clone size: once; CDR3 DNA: TGCGCCAGCAGCCCACGGACCAAGGACACTGAAGCTTTCTTT; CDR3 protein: CASSPRTKDTEAFF
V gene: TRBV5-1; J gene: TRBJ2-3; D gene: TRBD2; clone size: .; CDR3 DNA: TGCGCCAGCAGCTTGGATGGCGCGGGAGGCGATACGCAGTATTTT; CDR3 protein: CASSLDGAGGDTQYF
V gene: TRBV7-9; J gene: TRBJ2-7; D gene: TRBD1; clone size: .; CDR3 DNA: TGTGCCAGTCGCGGGACAGGGACCTACGAGCAGTACTTC; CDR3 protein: CASRGTGTYEQYF
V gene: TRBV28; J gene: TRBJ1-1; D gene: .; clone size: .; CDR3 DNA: TGTGCCAGCAGTTCTCCCCCGAGTGGAACTGAAGCTTTCTTT; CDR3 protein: CASSSPPSGTEAFF
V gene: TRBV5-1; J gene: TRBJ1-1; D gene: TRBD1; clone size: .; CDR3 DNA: TGCGCCAGCAGTTTACGCAGCCTGGGACAGGCGACGAACACTGAAGCTTTCTTT; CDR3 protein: CASSLRSLGQATNTEAFF
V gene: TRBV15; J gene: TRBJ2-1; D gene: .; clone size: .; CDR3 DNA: TGTGCCACCAGCAGAGATTTGGGTTGGGCCCAGGGGAGGGATAATGAGCAGTTCTTC; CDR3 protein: CATSRDLGWAQGRDNEQFF
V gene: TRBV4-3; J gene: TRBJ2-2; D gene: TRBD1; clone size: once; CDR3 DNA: TGCGCCAGCAGGGCGACGTTGGACAGGGAACCCACCGGGGAGCTGTTTTTT; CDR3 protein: CASRATLDREPTGELFF
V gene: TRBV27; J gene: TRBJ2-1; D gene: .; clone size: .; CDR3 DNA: TGTGCCAGCAGTCCCGGGACATCCCGCTACAATGAGCAGTTCTTC; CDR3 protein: CASSPGTSRYNEQFF
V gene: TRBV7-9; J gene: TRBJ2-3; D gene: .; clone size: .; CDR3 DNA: TGTGCCAGCAGCTTGGTCAGGGTCTTGCCAGATACGCAGTATTTT; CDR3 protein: CASSLVRVLPDTQYF
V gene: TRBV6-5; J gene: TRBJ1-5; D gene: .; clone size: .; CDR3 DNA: TGTGCCAGCAGTACCCATGCATACCAGCCCCAGCATTTT; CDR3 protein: CASSTHAYQPQHF
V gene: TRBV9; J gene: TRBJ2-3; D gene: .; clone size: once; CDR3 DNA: TGTGCCAGCAGCGTAGCTGTAGTTCTATCGGGGGATACGCAGTATTTT; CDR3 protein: CASSVAVVLSGDTQYF
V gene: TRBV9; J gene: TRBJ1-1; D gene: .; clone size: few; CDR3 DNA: TGTGCCAGCAGCACCCGGGCCACGAACACTGAAGCTTTCTTT; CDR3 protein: CASSTRATNTEAFF
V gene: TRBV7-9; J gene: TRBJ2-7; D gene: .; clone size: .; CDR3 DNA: TGTGCCAGCAGCCCCGGGACATCCAGGAGCTCCTACGAGCAGTACTTC; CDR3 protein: CASSPGTSRSSYEQYF
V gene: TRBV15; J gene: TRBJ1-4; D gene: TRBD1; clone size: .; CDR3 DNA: TGTGCCACCAGCAGAGCCTGGGACAGGGAATATAGAGAAAATGAAAAACTGTTTTTT; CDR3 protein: CATSRAWDREYRENEKLFF
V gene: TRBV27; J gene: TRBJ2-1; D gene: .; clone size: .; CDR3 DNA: TGTGCCAGCAGTTACGGGTACAATGAGCAGTTCTTC; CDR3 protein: CASSYGYNEQFF
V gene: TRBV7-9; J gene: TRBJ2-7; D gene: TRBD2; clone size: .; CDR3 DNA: TGTGCCAGCAGCTCCGGGACTAGCGGCACCTACGAGCAGTACTTC; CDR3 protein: CASSSGTSGTYEQYF
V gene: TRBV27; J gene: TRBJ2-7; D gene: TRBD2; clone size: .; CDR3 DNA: TGTGCCAGCAGTTTCAATGGTTTAGGGACTAGCGGGTCCCACGAGCAGTACTTC; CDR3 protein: CASSFNGLGTSGSHEQYF
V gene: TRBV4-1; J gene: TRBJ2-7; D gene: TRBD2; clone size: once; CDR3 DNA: TGCGCCAGCAGCCAAGTAGCGGGAGGGCCGTACGAGCAGTACTTC; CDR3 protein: CASSQVAGGPYEQYF
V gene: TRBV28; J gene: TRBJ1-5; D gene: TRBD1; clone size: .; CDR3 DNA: TGTGCCAGCACCGACACAGGGGGCGCACGTCAGCCCCAGCATTTT; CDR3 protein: CASTDTGGARQPQHF
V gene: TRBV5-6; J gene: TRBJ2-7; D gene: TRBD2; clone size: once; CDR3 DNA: TGTGCCAGCAGCGCCGGGACTAGCGGTTTCGAGCAGTACTTC; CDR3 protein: CASSAGTSGFEQYF
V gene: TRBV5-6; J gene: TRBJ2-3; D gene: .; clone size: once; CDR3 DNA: TGTGCCAGCTCCCCTGGAATCTACACAGATACGCAGTATTTT; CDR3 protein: CASSPGIYTDTQYF
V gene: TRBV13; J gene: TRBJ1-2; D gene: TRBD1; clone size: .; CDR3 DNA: TGTGCCAGCGGGACAGGGGGCTATGGCTACACCTTC; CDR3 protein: CASGTGGYGYTF
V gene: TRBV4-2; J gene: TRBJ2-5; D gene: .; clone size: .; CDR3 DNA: TGTGCCAGCAGCCAAGATTCCGATTTGACGGAGACCCAGTACTTC; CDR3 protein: CASSQDSDLTETQYF
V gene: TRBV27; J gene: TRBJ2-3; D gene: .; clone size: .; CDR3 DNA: TGTGCCAGCAGCCCGGACTCGATAACTAGCACAGATACGCAGTATTTT; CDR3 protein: CASSPDSITSTDTQYF
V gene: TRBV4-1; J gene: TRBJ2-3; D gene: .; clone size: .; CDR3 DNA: TGCGCCAGCAGCCCGAGGACAGGCACAGATACGCAGTATTTT; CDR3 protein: CASSPRTGTDTQYF
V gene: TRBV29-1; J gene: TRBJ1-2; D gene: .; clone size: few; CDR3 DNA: TGCAGCGTTGTGGGACCGAACTATGGCTACACCTTC; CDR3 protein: CSVVGPNYGYTF
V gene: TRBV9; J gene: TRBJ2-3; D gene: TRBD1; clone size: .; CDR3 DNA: TGTGCCAGCAGCGTAGGGGACAGGGGAGATACGCAGTATTTT; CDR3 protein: CASSVGDRGDTQYF
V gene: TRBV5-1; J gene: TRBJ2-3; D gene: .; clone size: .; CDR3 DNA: TGCGCCAGCAGCTTGGCCGAGGCTAGCACAGATACGCAGTATTTT; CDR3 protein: CASSLAEASTDTQYF
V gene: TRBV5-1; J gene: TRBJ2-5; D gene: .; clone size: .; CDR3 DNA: TGCGCCAGCAGCTTGGCCCTCGTCGACTACCAAGAGACCCAGTACTTC; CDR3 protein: CASSLALVDYQETQYF
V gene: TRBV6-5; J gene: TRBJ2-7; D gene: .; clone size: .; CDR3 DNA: TGTGCCAGCAGTTGGACAGTCTCCTACGAGCAGTACTTC; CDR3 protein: CASSWTVSYEQYF
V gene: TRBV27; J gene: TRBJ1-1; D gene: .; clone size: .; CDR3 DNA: TGTGCCAGCAGCCCTATTTTGGGGGCGTTGACTGAAGCTTTCTTT; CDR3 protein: CASSPILGALTEAFF
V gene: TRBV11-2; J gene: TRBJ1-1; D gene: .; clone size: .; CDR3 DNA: TGTGCCAGCCGGGGGGCTGGTACTGAAGCTTTCTTT; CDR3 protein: CASRGAGTEAFF
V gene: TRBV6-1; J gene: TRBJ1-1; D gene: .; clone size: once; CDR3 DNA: TGTGCCAGCAGTAAGACGTCAAGCACTGAAGCTTTCTTT; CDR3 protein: CASSKTSSTEAFF
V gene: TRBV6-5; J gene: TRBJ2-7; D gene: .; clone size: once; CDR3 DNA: TGTGCCAGCAGTTACTCCCCCCGTCTCCCCTACGAGCAGTACTTC; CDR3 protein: CASSYSPRLPYEQYF
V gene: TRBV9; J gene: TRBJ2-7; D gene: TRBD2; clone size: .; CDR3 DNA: TGTGCCAGCAGCGGGCTGGCGGGAGGTTTCTACGAGCAGTACTTC; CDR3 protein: CASSGLAGGFYEQYF
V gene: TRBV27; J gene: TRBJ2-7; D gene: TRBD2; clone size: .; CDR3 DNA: TGTGCCAGCAGTTTATACCAACTAGCGGGGGGATACGAGCAGTACTTC; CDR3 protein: CASSLYQLAGGYEQYF
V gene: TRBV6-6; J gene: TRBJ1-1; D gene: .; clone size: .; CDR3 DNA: TGTGCCAGCAGTTACGAGGGCCAGGGGAACACTGAAGCTTTCTTT; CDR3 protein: CASSYEGQGNTEAFF
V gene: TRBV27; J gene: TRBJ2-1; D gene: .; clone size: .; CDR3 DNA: TGTGCCAGCAGTTTGTTGGGGCCTACGACTGTCCTGCGGGAGCAGTTCTTC; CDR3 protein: CASSLLGPTTVLREQFF
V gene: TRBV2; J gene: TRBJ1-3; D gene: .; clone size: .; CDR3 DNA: TGTGCCAGCAGCGCCCCGCAATCCTTTCCTGGAAACACCATATATTTT; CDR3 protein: CASSAPQSFPGNTIYF